This T cell receptor (beta chain) was sequenced during a study of T cell repertoires in cytomegalovirus infection. Study results and caveats: Summed public TCR beta family frequency identified CMV carriers bearing the relevant HLA.

Germline V gene lookup returns CDR1 SNHLY and CDR2 FYNNEI. J gave up 3 bases and V 1 base, and 9 bases lay outside the gene matches. The CDR3 extends over 16 amino acids. TCRdb processed the reads anew with MiXCR; each CDR3 protein has one entry. The sample includes about 300,000 distinct CDR3 sequences, about 25% of them seen just once. About this clonotype: The antigen remains unidentified.

The chain has TRBV2 and TRBJ2-7; 7 nucleotides align to TRBD1. The material sequenced was PBMCs. This receptor was taken from a human donor in good health (CMV status not recorded). Some clones in this sample may be carry-over from other donors' samples. This CDR3 reads CASSEGPTGVLYEQYF. The CDR3 coding sequence is TGTGCCAGCAGTGAAGGCCCAACAGGGGTCCTCTACGAGCAGTACTTC.